The T cell receptor beta chain under discussion was sequenced for a study of blood T cell repertoires in COVID-19. Background on the study: Acute and convalescent COVID-19 samples came from the United States, Italy and Spain.

Profiling relied on immunoSEQ multiplex PCR, and the TCRdb table lists in-frame clones only, not all of them. This table holds fewer than 350,000 clones, about 92% found once. Germline V gene lookup returns CDR1 LGHDT and CDR2 YNNKEL (reference sequence). The CDR3 is made up of 18 amino acids. The V segment lost 1 base and the J segment 5 bases; nucleotides outside the gene matches: 9. The Seattle patients joined while their infection was active and were tracked longitudinally afterward. The gene calls are TRBV3-1 (or the pseudogene TRBV3-2) and TRBJ2-5; 14 bases agree with TRBD2. Sequences were obtained from peripheral blood. This TCR was sampled from a woman aged 60 to 75 with COVID-19, enrolled during active disease. The CDR3 sequence: CASSQGGLAGGNRETQYF. The CDR3, as DNA: TGTGCCAGCAGCCAAGGTGGACTAGCGGGGGGTAACAGGGAGACCCAGTACTTC.